The sequence of this T cell receptor (beta chain) was determined in a study of blood T cell repertoires in COVID-19. Study information: Acute and convalescent COVID-19 samples came from the United States, Italy and Spain. T cells, B-cell-depleted T cells, or PBMCs supplied cDNA or gDNA.

There are 16 residues in the CDR3. Looked up from germline, CDR1 is MNHEY and CDR2 is SVGAGI. V was trimmed by 2 bases and J by 13 bases, leaving 21 bases between them. Authors' analysis steps: The assay estimated nucleated cells by amplifying reference gene primers. The data were produced by immunoSEQ multiplex PCR, yet TCRdb's version contains in-frame clones alone and is incomplete. The DNA gave D and trimming, while V, J and clone size come from that table. The profile shows roughly 260,000 clones, roughly 82% of them singletons. This chain uses TRBV6-5 with TRBJ1-6; D not resolved. Source material: peripheral blood. The TCR sequence derives from a woman between 65 and 79 years old with acute or convalescent COVID-19. The CDR3, as DNA: TGTGCCAGCAGTTACCGATCCTCCCCACGGGGTAACCCCCTCCACTTT. Protein: CASSYRSSPRGNPLHF.